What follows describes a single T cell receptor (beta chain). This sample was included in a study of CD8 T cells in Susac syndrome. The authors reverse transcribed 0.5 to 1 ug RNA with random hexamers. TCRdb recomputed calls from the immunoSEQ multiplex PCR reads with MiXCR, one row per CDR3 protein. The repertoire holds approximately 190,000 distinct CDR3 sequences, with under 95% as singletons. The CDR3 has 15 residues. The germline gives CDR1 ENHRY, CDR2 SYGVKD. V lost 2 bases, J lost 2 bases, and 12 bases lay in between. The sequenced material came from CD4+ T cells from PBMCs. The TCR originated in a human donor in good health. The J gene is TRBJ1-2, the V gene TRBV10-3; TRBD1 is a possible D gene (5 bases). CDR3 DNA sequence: TGTGCCATCAGTGAGGATGACAGACCCAACTATGGCTACACCTTC. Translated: CAISEDDRPNYGYTF.